This T cell receptor (beta chain) came from a study of T cell responses to AZD1222 COVID-19 vaccine (TCRdb year 2021). Some background on the complete study: TCR sequencing was performed for fewer than 250 trial participants, of whom about 200 were given two doses of AZD1222 and around 25 were given two doses of MenACWY control vaccine. Enrollment into the trials was organized by age into subgroups of 18-55, 56-69 and 70-plus years, and those subgroups contained approximately 160, 26 and 62 TCR-sequenced participants, respectively. Broad study findings and their caveats: Vaccine-associated CD4 TCRs spanned the whole spike protein, with dominant responses in regions 160-218 and 743-854. Conclusions about previously exposed vaccinees were limited because only a handful of AZD1222 recipients were SARS-CoV-2 seropositive at baseline. Epitopes outside the regions mutated in the B.1.351 and B.1.1.7 variants were reportedly recognized by nearly half of the unique spike-specific TCRs. In the small 56-69-year group, the increase in depth fell short of significance, most likely because of low power. No day 14 peak-response samples were available, so repertoires were characterized only after the peak T cell response. Participants were mostly white British, with more females than males. The authors suggested clonal diversity may have been underestimated. A significant rise in spike-specific TCR breadth and depth was observed after two AZD1222 doses relative to day 0 and relative to MenACWY recipients.

The CDR3, cysteine through phenylalanine, is 16 amino acids long. The DNA shown is the 48-base CDR3, in frame from base 1. The germline V and J ends show losses of 4 bases and 6 bases respectively, and no gene match explains 5 bases of the junction. Via the germline V gene (reference sequence), CDR1 is SGHKS and CDR2 YYEKEE. With regard to this clone: This clone's antigen is unknown. The record has no base qualities; no much larger clone is one base away.

The CDR3 regions of human TCRbeta chains were analyzed by immunosequencing. Turning to the authors' computational methods: TCRs in the repertoires were matched against a reference library of SARS-CoV-2-specific TCRs that had been generated with the MIRA antigen-specificity platform. Breadth was defined as the fraction of unique TCRs that were SARS-CoV-2-associated. Depth was defined as the fraction of total T cells that were SARS-CoV-2-associated. Using the MIRA data, each spike-specific TCR was assigned both to the spike region to which the TCR was reactive and to a CD4 or CD8 class. Log10-transformed breadth and depth values were compared by one-way ANOVA with Sidak's multiple comparisons tests. The source is immuneACCESS, and TCRdb retained only in-frame sequences with V and J called. Part of the clones is not carried over; for the studies checked, unresolved V genes explain less than half of this, and the remainder is unexplained. Clone size and V and J calls were adopted from that table, with D and trimming inferred from the DNA. For this sample the table gives around 53,000 clones, of which around 85% were detected only once. The ten largest clonotypes hold approximately 19% of the sample.

Taken with the paper, the label for time point translates to: baseline before first vaccination. Sample treatment or condition, as interpreted from the label and publication: meningococcal conjugate vaccine given as trial control. The vaccinee samples were drawn from two UK trials, COV001 and COV002, one of which was a single-blind randomized controlled phase 2/3 trial testing AZD1222 (ChAdOx1 nCoV-19) in healthy adults. Trial participant PBMC samples were collected at day 0 and day 28 after the second dose for TCRbeta chain sequencing. The chain uses TRBV5-5 and TRBJ2-2; 14 central bases correspond to TRBD2. The clonotype originates from an adult in good health. Sample: peripheral blood, taken on day 0 of MenACWY control vaccination. This receptor carries the CDR3 CASSPRLAGGPGELFF. The base sequence is TGTGCCAGCAGCCCCCGACTAGCGGGAGGGCCCGGGGAGCTGTTTTTT.